The clone carrying this T cell receptor beta chain came up once. Its specificity is unknown. Deep-level settings were used for running the assay. The DNA input per sorted-subset replicate PCR was around 200 ng, corresponding to 32,000 or so T cell genomes. Assay used: immunoSEQ multiplex PCR; TCRdb lists only in-frame clones, some missing. The sample includes roughly 2 million clones, around 96% of them seen just once. CD45RO-negative CD8 cells positively selected for CCR7 made up the naive population, which excluded terminally differentiated effector memory CD45RA+ cells. Free of recent acute infections or vaccinations, the donors were healthy HIV-negative adults. The sample is drawn from a study of shared clonotypes between healthy human individuals. General study points: Estimated richness values were generally larger in naive subsets than in memory subsets.

Germline loops: CDR1 PRHDT, CDR2 FYEKMQ (reference sequence). The CDR3 is 14 amino acids. V lost 0 bases and J lost 6, with 10 bases in between. What was sequenced was naive CD8+ T cells sorted from blood. The clonotype was recovered from a young man in good health. The J gene is TRBJ2-3, the V gene TRBV13, with a tentative D call TRBD1 (6 bases). The CDR3 protein is CASSLGRGIDTQYF. CDR3 coding DNA: TGTGCCAGCAGCTTAGGAAGGGGGATCGATACGCAGTATTTT.